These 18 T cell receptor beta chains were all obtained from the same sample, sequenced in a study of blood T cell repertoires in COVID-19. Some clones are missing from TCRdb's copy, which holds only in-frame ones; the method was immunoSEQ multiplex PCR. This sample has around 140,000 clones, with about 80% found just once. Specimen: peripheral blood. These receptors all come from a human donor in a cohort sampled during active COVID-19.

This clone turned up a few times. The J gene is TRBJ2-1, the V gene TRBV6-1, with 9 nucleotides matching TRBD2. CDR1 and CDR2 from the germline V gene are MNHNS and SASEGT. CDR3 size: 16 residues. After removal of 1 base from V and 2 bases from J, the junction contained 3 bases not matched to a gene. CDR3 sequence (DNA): TGTGCCAGCAGTGAAGAGCGGGAGGTACCCTACAATGAGCAGTTCTTC. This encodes CASSEEREVPYNEQFF.

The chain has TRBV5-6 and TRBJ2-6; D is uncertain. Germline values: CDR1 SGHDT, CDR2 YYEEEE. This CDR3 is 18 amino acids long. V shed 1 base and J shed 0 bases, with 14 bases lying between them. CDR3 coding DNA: TGTGCCAGCAGCTTGCCCACGGAGAGTCACTCTGGGGCCAACGTCCTGACTTTC. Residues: CASSLPTESHSGANVLTF.

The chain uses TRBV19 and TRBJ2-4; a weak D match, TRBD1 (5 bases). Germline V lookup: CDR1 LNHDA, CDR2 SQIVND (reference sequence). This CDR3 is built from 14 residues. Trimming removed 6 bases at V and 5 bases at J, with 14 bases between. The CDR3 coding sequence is TGTGCCAGTAGGCCCGACAGAATCCAAAACATTCAGTACTTC. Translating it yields CASRPDRIQNIQYF.

CDR3 region: CASSTRDSHFYEQYF. The CDR3 DNA reads as TGCGCCAGCAGCACCCGGGACAGCCACTTCTACGAGCAGTACTTC. The chain uses TRBV5-1 and TRBJ2-7; 7 nucleotides agree with TRBD1. The germline CDR1 and CDR2 sequences are SGHRS and YFSETQ. V dropped 4 bases and J dropped 3; count of bases not matched to a gene: 10. CDR3 length equals 15 residues.

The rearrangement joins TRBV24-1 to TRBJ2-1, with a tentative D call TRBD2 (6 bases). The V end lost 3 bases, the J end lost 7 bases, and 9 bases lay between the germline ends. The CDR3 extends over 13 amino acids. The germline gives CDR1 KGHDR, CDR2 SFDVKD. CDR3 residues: CATSDPSGNEQFF. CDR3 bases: TGTGCCACCAGTGATCCCAGCGGGAATGAGCAGTTCTTC.

The CDR3 nucleotides are TGTGCCAGCAGCTACCTGGGACTAGCGGGGGGCAATGAGCAGTTCTTC. Translating gives CASSYLGLAGGNEQFF. This chain connects TRBV11-1 to TRBJ2-1; the match to TRBD2 covers 15 bases. Germline trimming cut 4 bases from V and 6 bases from J; bases unmatched to any gene: 4. The CDR3 runs 16 residues. CDR1 and CDR2 from the germline V gene are SGHAT and FQDESV (reference sequence). Supplemented by reference TRBV11-1 and TRBJ2-1, the full variable domain reads EAEVAQSPRYKITEKSQAVAFWCDPISGHATLYWYRQILGQGPELLVQFQDESVVDDSQLPKDRFSAERLKGVDSTLKIQPAELGDSAMYLCASSYLGLAGGNEQFFGPGTRLTVL.

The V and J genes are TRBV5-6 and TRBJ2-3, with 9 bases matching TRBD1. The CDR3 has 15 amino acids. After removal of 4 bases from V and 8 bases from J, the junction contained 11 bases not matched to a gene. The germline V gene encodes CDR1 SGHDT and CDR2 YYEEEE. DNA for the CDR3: TGTGCCAGCAGCCCCCCGGGACAGGGACTTGTTACGCAGTATTTT. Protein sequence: CASSPPGQGLVTQYF.

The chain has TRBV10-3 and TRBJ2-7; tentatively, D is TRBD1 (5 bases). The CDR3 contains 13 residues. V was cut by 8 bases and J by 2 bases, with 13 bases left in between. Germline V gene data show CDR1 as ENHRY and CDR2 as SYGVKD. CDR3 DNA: TGTGCCATCCAGGGATTTGCGACCTACGAGCAGTACTTC. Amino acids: CAIQGFATYEQYF.

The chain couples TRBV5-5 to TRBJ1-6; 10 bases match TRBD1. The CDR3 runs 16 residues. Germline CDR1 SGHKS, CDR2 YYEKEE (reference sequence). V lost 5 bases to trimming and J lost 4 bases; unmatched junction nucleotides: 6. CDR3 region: CASSKGQGSYNSPLHF. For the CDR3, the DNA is TGTGCCAGCAGTAAGGGACAGGGGTCTTATAATTCACCCCTCCACTTT.

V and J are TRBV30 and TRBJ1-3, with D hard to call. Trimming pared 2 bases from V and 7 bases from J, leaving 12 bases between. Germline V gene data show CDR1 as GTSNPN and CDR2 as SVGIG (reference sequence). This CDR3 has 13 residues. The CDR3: CAWSNGYGNTIYF. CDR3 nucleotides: TGTGCCTGGAGTAACGGGTATGGGAACACCATATATTTT.

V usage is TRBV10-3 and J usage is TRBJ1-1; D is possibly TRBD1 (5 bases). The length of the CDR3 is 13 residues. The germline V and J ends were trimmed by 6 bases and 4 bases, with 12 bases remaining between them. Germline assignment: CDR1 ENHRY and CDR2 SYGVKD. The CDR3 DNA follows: TGTGCCATCAGCATGGACAAGGGCACTGAAGCTTTCTTT. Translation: CAISMDKGTEAFF.

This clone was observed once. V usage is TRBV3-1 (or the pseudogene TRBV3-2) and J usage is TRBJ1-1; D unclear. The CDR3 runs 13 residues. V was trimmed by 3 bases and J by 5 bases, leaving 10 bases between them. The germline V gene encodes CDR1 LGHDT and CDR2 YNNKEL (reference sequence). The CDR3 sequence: CASSQLSRTEAFF. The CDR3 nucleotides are TGTGCCAGCAGCCAGCTTAGTCGGACTGAAGCTTTCTTT.

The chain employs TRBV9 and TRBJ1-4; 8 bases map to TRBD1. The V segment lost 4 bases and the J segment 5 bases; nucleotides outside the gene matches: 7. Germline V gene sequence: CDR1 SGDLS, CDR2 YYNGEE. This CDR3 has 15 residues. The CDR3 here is CASSPVQGGNEKLFF. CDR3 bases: TGTGCCAGCAGCCCTGTACAGGGGGGGAATGAAAAACTGTTTTTT.

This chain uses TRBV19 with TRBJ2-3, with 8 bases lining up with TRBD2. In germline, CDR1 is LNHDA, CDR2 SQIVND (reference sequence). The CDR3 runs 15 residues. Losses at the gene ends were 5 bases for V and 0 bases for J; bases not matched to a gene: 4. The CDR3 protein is CASSRGGLSTDTQYF. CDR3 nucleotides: TGTGCCAGTAGTCGGGGGGGGCTTAGCACAGATACGCAGTATTTT. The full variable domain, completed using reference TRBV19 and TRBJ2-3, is DGGITQSPKYLFRKEGQNVTLSCEQNLNHDAMYWYRQDPGQGLRLIYYSQIVNDFQKGDIAEGYSVSREKKESFPLTVTSAQKNPTAFYLCASSRGGLSTDTQYFGPGTRLTVL.

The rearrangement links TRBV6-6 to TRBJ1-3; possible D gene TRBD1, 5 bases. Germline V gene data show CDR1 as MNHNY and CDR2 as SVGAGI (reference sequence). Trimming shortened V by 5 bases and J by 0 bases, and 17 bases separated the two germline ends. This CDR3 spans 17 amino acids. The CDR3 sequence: CASSRGGGSFSGNTIYF. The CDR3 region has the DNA TGTGCCAGCAGTCGCGGGGGGGGGTCTTTCTCTGGAAACACCATATATTTT.

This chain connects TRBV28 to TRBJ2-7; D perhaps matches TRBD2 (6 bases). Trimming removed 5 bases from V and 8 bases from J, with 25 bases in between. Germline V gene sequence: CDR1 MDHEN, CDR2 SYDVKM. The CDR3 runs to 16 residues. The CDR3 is CASSLTGTGEGRKQYF. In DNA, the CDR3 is TGTGCCAGCAGTCTCACCGGGACGGGAGAGGGACGGAAGCAGTACTTC.

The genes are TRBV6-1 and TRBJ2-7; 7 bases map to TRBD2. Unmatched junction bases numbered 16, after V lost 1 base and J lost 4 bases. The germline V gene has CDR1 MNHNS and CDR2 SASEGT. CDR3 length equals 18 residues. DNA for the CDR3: TGTGCCAGCAGTGAAGGATCGCGGGGACTACCCCGAGGTTACGAGCAGTACTTC. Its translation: CASSEGSRGLPRGYEQYF.

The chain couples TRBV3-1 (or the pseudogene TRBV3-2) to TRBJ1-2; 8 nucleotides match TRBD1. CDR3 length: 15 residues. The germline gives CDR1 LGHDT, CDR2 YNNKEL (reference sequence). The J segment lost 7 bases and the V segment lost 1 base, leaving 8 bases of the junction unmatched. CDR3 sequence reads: CASSQAIQGGFGYTF. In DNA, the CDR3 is TGTGCCAGCAGCCAAGCGATACAGGGGGGATTTGGCTACACCTTC.